A selection of T cell receptor beta chains follows, all from one sample in a study of OX40 agonist ivuxolimab in advanced cancers. Profiling relied on immunoSEQ multiplex PCR, and the TCRdb table lists in-frame clones only, not all of them. The sample has 70,000 or so clones, roughly 87% seen once. Source: CD4+ or CD8+ T cells sorted from blood, taken in a trial of the OX40 agonist ivuxolimab. These receptors all stem from an adult with an advanced solid tumor such as melanoma, head and neck, liver or kidney cancer. The CDR3 runs from the conserved cysteine through the conserved F or W. The D gene is left open where the match is weak. A clone size is listed for some rows: how often the clone was seen (once, few, many), or a class if it is expanded.

J gene,clone size,D gene,V gene,CDR3 protein,CDR3 DNA
TRBJ2-7,.,.,TRBV10-1,CASSSGYEQYF,TGCGCCAGCAGTTCCGGATACGAGCAGTACTTC
TRBJ1-2,.,.,TRBV30,CAWSERTPGGYTF,TGTGCCTGGAGTGAAAGGACACCGGGAGGCTACACCTTC
TRBJ2-5,.,.,TRBV7-6,CASSYTRQESQETQYF,TGTGCCAGCAGCTACACACGACAGGAAAGCCAAGAGACCCAGTACTTC
TRBJ1-6,.,.,TRBV5-4,CASSLRTASEVNSPLHF,TGTGCCAGCAGCTTGAGGACGGCCTCGGAGGTTAATTCACCCCTCCACTTT
TRBJ2-5,.,.,TRBV18,CASSPPSEQETQYF,TGTGCCAGCTCACCACCCTCAGAGCAAGAGACCCAGTACTTC
TRBJ1-2,.,.,TRBV28,CASSLLLGAGNYGYTF,TGTGCCAGCAGCCTTCTCCTAGGGGCGGGCAACTATGGCTACACCTTC
TRBJ1-1,once,.,TRBV28,CASSLGSRFEAFF,TGTGCCAGCAGTTTAGGGTCCCGGTTTGAAGCTTTCTTT
TRBJ1-1,once,.,TRBV29-1,CSVDKLRGTEAFF,TGCAGCGTTGACAAACTCAGGGGCACTGAAGCTTTCTTT
TRBJ2-1,.,TRBD2,TRBV6-1,CASSTGTSGIYEQFF,TGTGCCAGCAGTACCGGGACTAGCGGGATCTATGAGCAGTTCTTC
TRBJ2-7,.,TRBD1,TRBV28,CASRGQGPREQYF,TGTGCCAGCAGGGGACAGGGGCCGCGGGAGCAGTACTTC
TRBJ2-3,.,TRBD2,TRBV4-3,CASSQVLAGGPDTQYF,TGCGCCAGCAGCCAAGTTTTAGCGGGGGGGCCAGATACGCAGTATTTT
TRBJ1-4,.,TRBD1,TRBV30,CAWSGKETGNEKLFF,TGTGCCTGGAGTGGGAAGGAGACAGGGAATGAAAAACTGTTTTTT
TRBJ1-2,once,TRBD1,TRBV5-4,CASSLKPGQANYGYTF,TGTGCCAGCAGCTTAAAACCGGGACAGGCTAACTATGGCTACACCTTC
TRBJ1-6,.,TRBD1,TRBV5-5,CASSLFQGGNSPLHF,TGTGCCAGCAGCTTGTTTCAGGGGGGTAATTCACCCCTCCACTTT